The following is a T cell receptor beta chain sequence with its context. This record belongs to a study of blood T cell repertoires in COVID-19. The germline CDR1 and CDR2 sequences are SGHDT and YYEEEE. This CDR3 spans 12 amino acids. V dropped 7 bases and J dropped 13 bases, with 15 bases sitting between them. Here immunoSEQ multiplex PCR was the method, and the copy in TCRdb shows in-frame clones only, minus some. In the table there are 62,000 or so clones, 80% to 90% of which are singletons. The chain has TRBV5-6 and TRBJ1-6; the D is unclear. Input material: peripheral blood. The sequence was obtained from a human donor in a cohort sampled during active COVID-19. The CDR3, as DNA: TGTGCCAGCGCCCCTGGGAGGAGTCCCCTCCACTTT. This codes for CASAPGRSPLHF. The full variable domain, completed using reference TRBV5-6 and TRBJ1-6, is DAGVTQSPTHLIKTRGQQVTLRCSPKSGHDTVSWYQQALGQGPQFIFQYYEEEERQRGNFPDRFSGHQFPNYSSELNVNALLLGDSALYLCASAPGRSPLHFGNGTRLTVT.